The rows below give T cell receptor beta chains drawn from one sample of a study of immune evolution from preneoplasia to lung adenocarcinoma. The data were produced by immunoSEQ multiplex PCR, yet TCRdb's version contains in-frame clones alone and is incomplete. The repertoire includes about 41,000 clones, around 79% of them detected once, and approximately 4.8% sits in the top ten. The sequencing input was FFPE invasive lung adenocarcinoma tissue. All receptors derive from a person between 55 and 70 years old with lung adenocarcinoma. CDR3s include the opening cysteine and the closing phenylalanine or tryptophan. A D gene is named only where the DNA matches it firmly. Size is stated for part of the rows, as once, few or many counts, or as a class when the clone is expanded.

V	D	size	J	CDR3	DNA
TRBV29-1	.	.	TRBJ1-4	CSGGLGENEKLFF	TGCAGCGGAGGTTTAGGGGAGAATGAAAAACTGTTTTTT
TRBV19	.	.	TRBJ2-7	CASSITSASSYEQYF	TGTGCCAGTAGTATTACCAGCGCGAGCTCCTACGAGCAGTACTTC
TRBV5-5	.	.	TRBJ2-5	CASSLEGETQYF	TGTGCCAGCAGCTTAGAGGGAGAGACCCAGTACTTC
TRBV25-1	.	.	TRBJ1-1	CASSDWGTEAFF	TGTGCCAGCAGTGACTGGGGCACTGAAGCTTTCTTT
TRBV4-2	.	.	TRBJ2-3	CASSQVLFGSGDTDTQYF	TGTGCCAGCAGCCAAGTCCTATTTGGTAGCGGTGACACAGATACGCAGTATTTT
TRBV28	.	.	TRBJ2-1	CASRQDNYNEQFF	TGTGCCAGCAGGCAGGACAATTACAATGAGCAGTTCTTC
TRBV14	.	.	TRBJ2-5	CASSQEETQYF	TGTGCCAGCAGCCAAGAGGAGACCCAGTACTTC
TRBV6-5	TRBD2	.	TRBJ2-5	CASSPRYGGQETQYF	TGTGCCAGCAGTCCCCGGTACGGGGGGCAAGAGACCCAGTACTTC
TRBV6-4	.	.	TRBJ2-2	CASSEGNTGELFF	TGTGCCAGCAGTGAAGGGAACACCGGGGAGCTGTTTTTT
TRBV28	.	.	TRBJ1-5	CASSKTNNQPQHF	TGTGCCAGCAGCAAAACAAACAATCAGCCCCAGCATTTT
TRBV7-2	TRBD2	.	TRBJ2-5	CASSRTSGSGRETQYF	TGTGCCAGCAGCCGGACTAGCGGGAGTGGGAGAGAGACCCAGTACTTC
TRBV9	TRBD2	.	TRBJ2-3	CASSSSSGSSADTQYF	TGTGCCAGCAGCTCATCTAGCGGGAGTAGCGCAGATACGCAGTATTTT
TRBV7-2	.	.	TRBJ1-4	CASSLDRGRDEKLFF	TGTGCCAGCAGCTTAGATCGGGGGCGAGATGAAAAACTGTTTTTT
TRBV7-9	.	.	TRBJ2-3	CASSLGRSTDTQYF	TGTGCCAGCAGCTTAGGGCGTAGTACAGATACGCAGTATTTT
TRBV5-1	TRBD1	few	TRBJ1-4	CASSLAGTDNEKLFF	TGCGCCAGCAGCTTGGCCGGGACAGACAATGAAAAACTGTTTTTT
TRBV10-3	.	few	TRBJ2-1	CAISESTASNEQFF	TGTGCCATCAGTGAGTCGACTGCCTCCAATGAGCAGTTCTTC
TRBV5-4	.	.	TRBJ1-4	CASSTRLGYENEKLFF	TGTGCCAGCAGCACAAGGCTGGGTTATGAGAATGAAAAACTGTTTTTT
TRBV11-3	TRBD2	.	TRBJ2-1	CASSSAGASGRGGNEQFF	TGTGCCAGCAGCTCGGCAGGGGCTAGCGGGAGGGGGGGCAATGAGCAGTTCTTC
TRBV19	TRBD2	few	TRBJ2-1	CASSRKPYGGLAGDEQFF	TGTGCCAGTAGTAGGAAACCCTACGGGGGACTAGCGGGCGATGAGCAGTTCTTC
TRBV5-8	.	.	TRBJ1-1	CASSWRGDGNTEAFF	TGTGCCAGCAGCTGGAGGGGGGATGGGAACACTGAAGCTTTCTTT
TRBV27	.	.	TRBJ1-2	CASSLARQDNYGYTF	TGTGCCAGCAGTTTGGCGAGACAGGATAACTATGGCTACACCTTC
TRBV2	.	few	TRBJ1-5	CASSEALRGGQPQHF	TGTGCCAGCAGTGAAGCGCTTCGAGGGGGGCAGCCCCAGCATTTT
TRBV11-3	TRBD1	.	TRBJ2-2	CASSRTGGVVGELFF	TGTGCCAGCAGCAGAACAGGGGGAGTGGTCGGGGAGCTGTTTTTT
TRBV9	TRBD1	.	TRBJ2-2	CASTRGRSDTGELFF	TGTGCCAGCACAAGGGGGCGCTCGGACACCGGGGAGCTGTTTTTT
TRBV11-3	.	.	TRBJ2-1	CASSLRGAGPNEQFF	TGTGCCAGCAGTTTAAGGGGGGCGGGCCCCAATGAGCAGTTCTTC
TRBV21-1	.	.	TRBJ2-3	CASSKARTSVEGTDTQYF	TGTGCCAGCAGCAAAGCGCGGACGTCGGTCGAGGGCACAGATACGCAGTATTTT
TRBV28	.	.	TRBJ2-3	CASSLLGARWADTQYF	TGTGCCAGCAGTTTACTCGGGGCCCGGTGGGCAGATACGCAGTATTTT
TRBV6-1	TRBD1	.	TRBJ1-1	CASSLGQLNTEAFF	TGTGCCAGCAGCCTGGGACAGTTGAACACTGAAGCTTTCTTT
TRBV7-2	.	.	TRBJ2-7	CASSLDGNLYEQYF	TGTGCCAGCAGCTTAGATGGGAATCTTTACGAGCAGTACTTC
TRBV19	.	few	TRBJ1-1	CASRDGGQNTEAFF	TGTGCCAGTAGGGACGGGGGGCAGAACACTGAAGCTTTCTTT
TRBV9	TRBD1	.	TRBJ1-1	CASSVTGRNTEAFF	TGTGCCAGCAGCGTGACAGGGAGGAACACTGAAGCTTTCTTT
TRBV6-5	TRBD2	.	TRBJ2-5	CASRTLQREKTQYF	TGTGCCAGCAGGACCCTGCAGCGGGAGAAGACCCAGTACTTC
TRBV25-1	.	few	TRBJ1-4	CASSDGTADNEKLFF	TGTGCCAGCAGTGACGGGACCGCCGATAATGAAAAACTGTTTTTT
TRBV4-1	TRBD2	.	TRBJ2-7	CASSYDSRTSGTYEQYF	TGCGCCAGCAGCTACGACAGCCGGACTAGCGGGACCTACGAGCAGTACTTC
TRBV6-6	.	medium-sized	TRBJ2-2	CASSYRATTGELFF	TGTGCCAGCAGTTACCGGGCAACCACCGGGGAGCTGTTTTTT
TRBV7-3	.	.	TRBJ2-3	CASSLTGNPGDTQYF	TGTGCCAGCAGCTTAACCGGGAACCCGGGGGATACGCAGTATTTT
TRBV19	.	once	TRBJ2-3	CASSWGTDTQYF	TGTGCCAGTAGTTGGGGCACAGATACGCAGTATTTT
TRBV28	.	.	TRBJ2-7	CAASLRSGEQYF	TGTGCCGCCTCGCTTAGGTCGGGCGAGCAGTACTTC
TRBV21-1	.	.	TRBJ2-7	CASSKRAVFEQYF	TGTGCCAGCAGCAAACGAGCAGTATTCGAGCAGTACTTC
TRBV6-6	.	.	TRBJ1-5	CASSYEGGLGNQPQHF	TGTGCCAGCAGTTACGAGGGAGGCTTGGGCAATCAGCCCCAGCATTTT
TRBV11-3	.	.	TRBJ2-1	CASSQGSGNEQFF	TGTGCCAGCAGCCAAGGCAGCGGGAATGAGCAGTTCTTC
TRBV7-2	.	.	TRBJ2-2	CASSLYLRELFF	TGTGCCAGCAGCTTATATCTCCGGGAGCTGTTTTTT
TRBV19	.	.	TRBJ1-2	CASTRQESYGYTF	TGTGCCAGTACCCGACAAGAGAGCTATGGCTACACCTTC
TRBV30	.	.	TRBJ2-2	CAWSARSNTGELFF	TGTGCCTGGAGTGCGAGGTCGAACACCGGGGAGCTGTTTTTT
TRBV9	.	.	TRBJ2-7	CASSVGGRLGFGGDEQYF	TGTGCCAGCAGCGTAGGGGGCCGCCTCGGCTTCGGGGGTGACGAGCAGTACTTC
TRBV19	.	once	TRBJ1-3	CASSRTISGNTIYF	TGTGCCAGTAGTAGAACTATCTCTGGAAACACCATATATTTT
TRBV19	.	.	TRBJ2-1	CASTSGPYNEQFF	TGTGCCAGTACCTCCGGGCCCTACAATGAGCAGTTCTTC
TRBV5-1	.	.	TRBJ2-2	CASSLAMQAANTGELFF	TGCGCCAGCAGCTTGGCGATGCAGGCGGCGAACACCGGGGAGCTGTTTTTT
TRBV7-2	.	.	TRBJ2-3	CASSLVSSVIHTQYF	TGTGCCAGCAGCTTAGTGAGTAGCGTCATTCATACGCAGTATTTT
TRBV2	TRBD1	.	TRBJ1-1	CASSEGWRDSQNTEAFF	TGTGCCAGCAGTGAAGGGTGGCGGGACAGCCAGAACACTGAAGCTTTCTTT
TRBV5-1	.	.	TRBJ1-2	CATRKPGTSYGYTF	TGCGCCACCAGGAAACCCGGGACAAGCTATGGCTACACCTTC
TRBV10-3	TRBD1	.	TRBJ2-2	CAISETTGVGELFF	TGTGCCATCAGTGAGACGACAGGGGTTGGGGAGCTGTTTTTT
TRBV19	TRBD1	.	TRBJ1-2	CASSRQGTNYGYTF	TGTGCCAGTAGCAGACAGGGAACTAACTATGGCTACACCTTC
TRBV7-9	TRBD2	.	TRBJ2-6	CASSLALGAGASGANVLTF	TGTGCCAGCAGCTTAGCGCTTGGAGCGGGAGCCTCTGGGGCCAACGTCCTGACTTTC
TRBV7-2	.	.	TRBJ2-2	CASSFGPRGAGELFF	TGTGCCAGCAGCTTTGGACCCCGGGGTGCCGGGGAGCTGTTTTTT
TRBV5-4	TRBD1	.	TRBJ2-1	CASSSGQHARNEQFF	TGTGCCAGCAGCTCGGGACAGCACGCACGAAATGAGCAGTTCTTC
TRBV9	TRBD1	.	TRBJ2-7	CASSGGDRGNYEQYF	TGTGCCAGCAGCGGAGGGGACAGGGGGAACTACGAGCAGTACTTC
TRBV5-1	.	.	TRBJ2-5	CASSPGPRQSQETQYF	TGCGCCAGCAGCCCGGGGCCGCGACAATCCCAAGAGACCCAGTACTTC
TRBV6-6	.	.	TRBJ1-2	CASSYPRQANYGYTF	TGTGCCAGCAGTTACCCCCGACAGGCTAACTATGGCTACACCTTC
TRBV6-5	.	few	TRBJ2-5	CASSLGAWETQYF	TGTGCCAGCAGTCTTGGGGCCTGGGAGACCCAGTACTTC